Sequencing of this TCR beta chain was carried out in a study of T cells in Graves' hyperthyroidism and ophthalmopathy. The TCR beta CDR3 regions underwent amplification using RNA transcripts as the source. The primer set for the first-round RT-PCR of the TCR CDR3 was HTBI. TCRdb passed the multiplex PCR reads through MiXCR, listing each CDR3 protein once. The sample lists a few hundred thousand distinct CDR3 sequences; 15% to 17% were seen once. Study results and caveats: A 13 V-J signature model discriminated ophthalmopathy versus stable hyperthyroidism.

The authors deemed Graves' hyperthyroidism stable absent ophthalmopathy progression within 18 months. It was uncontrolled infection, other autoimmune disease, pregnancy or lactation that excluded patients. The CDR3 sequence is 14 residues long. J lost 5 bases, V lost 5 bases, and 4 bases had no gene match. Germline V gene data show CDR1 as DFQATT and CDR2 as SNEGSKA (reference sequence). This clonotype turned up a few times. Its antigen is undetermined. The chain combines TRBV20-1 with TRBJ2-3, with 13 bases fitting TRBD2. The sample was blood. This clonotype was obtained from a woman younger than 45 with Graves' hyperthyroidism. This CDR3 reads CSAPLAGGRDTQYF. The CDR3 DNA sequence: TGCAGTGCTCCACTAGCGGGAGGGCGAGATACGCAGTATTTT.